This T cell receptor beta chain was recorded in a study of blood T cell repertoires in COVID-19. Background on the study: Acute and convalescent COVID-19 samples came from the United States, Italy and Spain. Sources were T cells, B-cell-depleted T cells, or PBMCs; the material itself was cDNA or gDNA.

Original data processing: For nucleated cells, counts were estimated from reference gene primer amplification. Using immunoSEQ multiplex PCR, the repertoire was profiled, and TCRdb retains in-frame clones only, with some absent. V and J calls and clone size are given by that table; D and trimming were obtained from the DNA. The table records roughly 35,000 clones, 60% to 80% of them present only once. In its sample, this clone was seen once. The sequence was obtained from a man older than 75 with acute or convalescent COVID-19. The sequencing sample was made of peripheral blood.

The CDR3 reads CSGATYRGGWTDTQYF. Written as DNA, the CDR3 is TGCAGCGGTGCCACCTACAGGGGGGGTTGGACAGATACGCAGTATTTT. The V and J genes are TRBV29-1 and TRBJ2-3; a weak D match, TRBD1 (8 bases). V gave up 7 bases and J gave up 3 bases, with 23 bases separating them. The CDR3 is 16 residues long. Germline V gene sequence: CDR1 SQVTM, CDR2 ANQGSEA.